One sample yielded the 32 T cell receptor beta chains listed below, sequenced in a study of T cell responses to AZD1222 COVID-19 vaccine. Here immunoSEQ multiplex PCR was the method, and the copy in TCRdb shows in-frame clones only, minus some. The data show some 150,000 clones, with about 86% seen just once and 5% to 6% held by the top ten. Specimen: peripheral blood, collected 28 days after the second AZD1222 dose. Every receptor here comes from an adult who received the AZD1222 COVID-19 vaccine.

This clone was counted between two and nine times. The chain carries TRBV7-9 and TRBJ2-1; D is unresolved. The CDR3 extends over 13 amino acids. Trimming took off 4 bases at V and 7 bases at J, with 11 bases between the two ends. Germline V lookup: CDR1 SEHNR, CDR2 FQNEAQ (reference sequence). CDR3 DNA: TGTGCCAGCAGCTCCGGACGGCCTAATGAGCAGTTCTTC. It specifies CASSSGRPNEQFF.

This chain joins TRBV10-3 and TRBJ2-3; 13 nucleotides match TRBD2. Germline CDR1 is ENHRY and CDR2 is SYGVKD. The CDR3 extends over 17 amino acids. With V trimmed by 0 bases and J by 3 bases, 3 bases remained unmatched. The DNA of the CDR3 is TGTGCCATCAGTGAGTCGAAGACTAGCGGGAGGACAGATACGCAGTATTTT. Amino acids: CAISESKTSGRTDTQYF.

This clone was observed a handful of times. This sequence joins TRBV3-1 (or the pseudogene TRBV3-2) and TRBJ2-1, with TRBD2 matching 8 bases. The germline V gene has CDR1 LGHDT and CDR2 YNNKEL (reference sequence). With V trimmed by 2 bases and J by 0 bases, 15 bases remained unmatched. CDR3 length equals 20 residues. For the CDR3, the DNA is TGTGCCAGCAGCCAAAAAAGCGGGGGCAGAACAACGAGCTCCTACAATGAGCAGTTCTTC. Translated, it gives CASSQKSGGRTTSSYNEQFF.

The chain is built from TRBV27 and TRBJ2-5; D is unresolved. Trimming cost V 4 bases and J 7 bases, with 13 bases left between them. The germline gives CDR1 MNHEY, CDR2 SMNVEV (reference sequence). The CDR3 is 13 residues long. Here the CDR3 reads CASSSRWESTQYF. The CDR3 nucleotides read TGTGCCAGCAGTTCAAGGTGGGAATCGACCCAGTACTTC.

This clone was seen a few times. The chain couples TRBV11-2 to TRBJ1-4, with a tentative D call TRBD1 (5 bases). This CDR3 is built from 11 residues. Germline CDR1 reads SGHAT; CDR2 reads FQNNGV. V shed 3 bases and J shed 11 bases, with 7 bases lying between them. CDR3 coding DNA: TGTGCCAGCAGCTTGACAGCCAAACTGTTTTTT. As protein: CASSLTAKLFF.

This clone was detected only a few times. J is TRBJ2-6 and V is TRBV5-4; 7 nucleotides match TRBD1. Trimming at V came to 3 bases and at J to 1 base, leaving 7 bases not matched to a gene. The germline gives CDR1 SGHNT, CDR2 YYREEE (reference sequence). The CDR3 runs 17 residues. CDR3 coding DNA: TGTGCCAGCAGCTCAGGACAGGAAGGGTCTGGGGCCAACGTCCTGACTTTC. Encoded protein: CASSSGQEGSGANVLTF.

The chain recombines TRBV4-1 with TRBJ2-2; 8 bases map to TRBD2. Trimming took 2 bases from V and 6 from J; bases not matched to a gene: 8. This CDR3 is built from 16 residues. Per the germline V gene, CDR1 is MGHRA and CDR2 is YSYEKL. The CDR3 DNA sequence: TGCGCCAGCAGCCAACGTCGAGCGGGAGAGGCCGGGGAGCTGTTTTTT. Translating gives CASSQRRAGEAGELFF.

The rearrangement joins TRBV13 to TRBJ2-2, with 11 bases aligning to TRBD2. The V and J ends lost 6 bases and 4 bases, in that order; junction bases with no gene match: 7. In germline, CDR1 is PRHDT, CDR2 FYEKMQ (reference sequence). CDR3 size: 16 residues. CDR3 DNA sequence: TGTGCCAGCAGGGAAGGACTAGCGGGCCCCACCGGGGAGCTGTTTTTT. Protein: CASREGLAGPTGELFF.

The chain has TRBV12-2 and TRBJ1-3. TRBV12-2 is noted as a pseudogene. The CDR3 loop spans 18 amino acids. The CDR3 region has the DNA TGTGCAAGTCGCTTAGCGCCCGGCCGCGGGGGTCACGGAAACACCATATATTTT. Its protein product is CASRLAPGRGGHGNTIYF.

This clone occurred once. The rearrangement uses TRBV19 and TRBJ2-1; D not resolved. Germline V gene lookup returns CDR1 LNHDA and CDR2 SQIVND (reference sequence). V dropped 4 bases and J dropped 4 bases, with 2 bases sitting between them. This CDR3 has 11 residues. In DNA, the CDR3 is TGTGCCAGTAGTAGATACAATGAGCAGTTCTTC. This encodes CASSRYNEQFF.

This clone was counted once. J is TRBJ1-1 and V is TRBV5-1; D remains unclear. The germline V gene has CDR1 SGHRS and CDR2 YFSETQ. The ends were cut back, 5 bases at V and 1 base at J, with 15 bases in the middle. This CDR3 is built from 15 residues. CDR3 DNA sequence: TGCGCCAGCAGGGTAACCGCAGAGCCGAACACTGAAGCTTTCTTT. Its translation is CASRVTAEPNTEAFF.

This clone was counted only a few times. The rearrangement joins TRBV10-1 to TRBJ2-1, with unresolved D. Germline V gene sequence: CDR1 WNHNN, CDR2 SYGVQD (reference sequence). Trimming shortened V by 6 bases and J by 10 bases, and 1 base separated the two germline ends. This CDR3 region has 8 residues. The CDR3 region is CASREQFF. Here the CDR3 DNA reads TGCGCCAGCAGGGAGCAGTTCTTC.

The chain is built from TRBV27 and TRBJ2-7; 10 positions agree with TRBD1. Trimming removed 5 bases from V and 6 bases from J; junction bases left unmatched: 10. Germline loops: CDR1 MNHEY, CDR2 SMNVEV (reference sequence). The CDR3 covers 15 residues. The CDR3 protein is CASSPPPGQGIEQYF. The CDR3 region has the DNA TGTGCCAGCAGTCCCCCCCCGGGACAGGGGATCGAGCAGTACTTC.

This clone was found a few times. The chain recombines TRBV3-1 (or the pseudogene TRBV3-2) with TRBJ1-2; D perhaps matches TRBD1 (5 bases). The CDR3 sequence is 14 residues long. V lost 0 bases, J lost 6 bases, and 11 bases lay in between. Per the germline V gene, CDR1 is LGHDT and CDR2 is YNNKEL (reference sequence). CDR3 nucleotides: TGTGCCAGCAGCCAAGACCAGGGAAGGGATGGCTACACCTTC. This translates into CASSQDQGRDGYTF.

V gene TRBV9 combines with J gene TRBJ2-1; possible D gene TRBD2, 5 bases. From germline, CDR1 is SGDLS and CDR2 YYNGEE. Trimming took 0 bases from V and 5 from J, leaving 12 bases between them. This CDR3 contains 15 residues. The CDR3 DNA sequence: TGTGCCAGCAGCGTAGCTACGGGGAGCCACAATGAGCAGTTCTTC. It specifies CASSVATGSHNEQFF.

The chain carries TRBV5-5 and TRBJ2-6; D remains ambiguous. CDR1 is SGHKS, CDR2 YYEKEE, per germline (reference sequence). V was clipped by 7 bases and J by 1 base, with 0 bases between them. The length of the CDR3 is 11 residues. CDR3 sequence (DNA): TGTGCCAGCTCTGGGGCCAACGTCCTGACTTTC. This encodes CASSGANVLTF.

The chain links TRBV5-1 to TRBJ2-7; 7 positions agree with TRBD1. The length of the CDR3 is 16 residues. The V segment lost 6 bases and the J segment 0 bases; nucleotides outside the gene matches: 12. Germline V gives CDR1 SGHRS, CDR2 YFSETQ. The CDR3 nucleotides are TGCGCCAGCACCCTGGGCCCGACAGGGATCTCCTACGAGCAGTACTTC. Encoded protein: CASTLGPTGISYEQYF.

V and J are TRBV3-1 (or the pseudogene TRBV3-2) and TRBJ1-3; the match to TRBD1 covers 9 bases. The V segment lost 6 bases and the J segment 4 bases; nucleotides outside the gene matches: 10. This CDR3 contains 16 residues. Germline V gene data show CDR1 as LGHDT and CDR2 as YNNKEL (reference sequence). CDR3 loop: CASRTDQTGGGNTIYF. In DNA, the CDR3 is TGTGCCAGCAGAACCGATCAGACAGGGGGAGGAAACACCATATATTTT.

The chain is built from TRBV25-1 and TRBJ2-7, with 7 positions matching TRBD1. Germline V gene sequence: CDR1 MGHDK, CDR2 SYGVNS. The CDR3 length is 13 residues. Trimming removed 8 bases from V and 3 bases from J; junction bases left unmatched: 7. CDR3 DNA: TGTGCCAGCGGGCTCAGGGGGAGCTACGAGCAGTACTTC. It specifies CASGLRGSYEQYF.

The V and J genes are TRBV7-9 and TRBJ2-5, with TRBD1 matching over 7 bases. The germline V gene has CDR1 SEHNR and CDR2 FQNEAQ (reference sequence). The V gene end was trimmed by 6 bases and the J gene end by 5 bases; junction bases not matched to a gene: 12. The length of the CDR3 is 15 residues. The CDR3 region is CASRPPTGLGETQYF. For the CDR3, the DNA is TGTGCCAGCAGGCCCCCGACAGGGCTCGGGGAGACCCAGTACTTC. Based on the CDR3 plus reference TRBV7-9 and TRBJ2-5, the full variable domain is DTGVSQNPRHKITKRGQNVTFRCDPISEHNRLYWYRQTLGQGPEFLTYFQNEAQLEKSRLLSDRFSAERPKGSFSTLEIQRTEQGDSAMYLCASRPPTGLGETQYFGPGTRLLVL.

This chain uses TRBV5-1 with TRBJ1-4; 10 nucleotides agree with TRBD1. Germline V lookup: CDR1 SGHRS, CDR2 YFSETQ. This CDR3 has 19 amino acids. Losses at the gene ends were 3 bases for V and 5 bases for J; bases not matched to a gene: 16. CDR3 in amino acids: CASSYRGATGTGENEKLFF. CDR3 bases: TGCGCCAGCAGCTATAGAGGGGCCACCGGGACAGGGGAGAATGAAAAACTGTTTTTT.

This rearrangement joins TRBV2 to TRBJ1-1; unclear D gene. The V gene's germline CDR1 is SNHLY and CDR2 FYNNEI. V lost 6 bases and J 2 bases, leaving 7 bases between the germline ends. The CDR3 extends over 12 amino acids. CDR3 in DNA: TGTGCCAGCAGAACGGCCAACACTGAAGCTTTCTTT. Amino acid sequence: CASRTANTEAFF.

This clone was detected once. CDR3 bases: TGTGCCAGCTCGCACCCTAACTATGGCTACACCTTC. It is translated as CASSHPNYGYTF. This rearrangement joins TRBV28 to TRBJ1-2; the D is unclear. The CDR3 length is 12 residues. From germline, CDR1 is MDHEN and CDR2 SYDVKM. V was trimmed by 8 bases and J by 0 bases, leaving 7 bases between them.

The V call is TRBV29-1, the J call TRBJ2-1; D not resolved. The germline CDR1 and CDR2 sequences are SQVTM and ANQGSEA. The CDR3 is made up of 10 amino acids. Trimming took 4 bases from V and 7 from J, leaving 5 bases between them. This chain's CDR3 is CSVGRNEQFF. The CDR3 region has the DNA TGCAGCGTTGGAAGAAATGAGCAGTTCTTC.

This clone was counted once. The rearrangement links TRBV6-6 to TRBJ1-2; tentatively, D is TRBD1 (5 bases). V was cut by 3 bases and J by 2 bases, with 13 bases left in between. Per the germline V gene, CDR1 is MNHNY and CDR2 is SVGAGI (reference sequence). This CDR3 has 15 residues. The CDR3 nucleotides are TGTGCCAGCAGTTATCCGGGACGAACGAACTATGGCTACACCTTC. It translates to CASSYPGRTNYGYTF.

The chain carries TRBV28 and TRBJ1-4; no definite D call. The V and J ends lost 3 bases and 0 bases respectively, with 11 bases between them. Germline V gene lookup returns CDR1 MDHEN and CDR2 SYDVKM. The CDR3 is made up of 16 amino acids. As DNA, the CDR3 is TGTGCCAGCAGTTTTACCAGCCAGGCAACTAATGAAAAACTGTTTTTT. Protein: CASSFTSQATNEKLFF. The complete variable domain, with remaining parts taken from reference TRBV28 and TRBJ1-4, reads DVKVTQSSRYLVKRTGEKVFLECVQDMDHENMFWYRQDPGLGLRLIYFSYDVKMKEKGDIPEGYSVSREKKERFSLILESASTNQTSMYLCASSFTSQATNEKLFFGSGTQLSVL.

The chain uses TRBV9 and TRBJ2-5; D ambiguous. This CDR3 is built from 13 residues. In germline, CDR1 is SGDLS, CDR2 YYNGEE. Trimming cost V 4 bases and J 1 base, with 8 bases left between them. The CDR3 here is CASSPPAQETQYF. The CDR3, as DNA: TGTGCCAGCAGCCCTCCGGCCCAAGAGACCCAGTACTTC. Filled out from reference TRBV9 and TRBJ2-5, the complete variable domain reads DSGVTQTPKHLITATGQRVTLRCSPRSGDLSVYWYQQSLDQGLQFLIQYYNGEERAKGNILERFSAQQFPDLHSELNLSSLELGDSALYFCASSPPAQETQYFGPGTRLLVL.

The rearrangement joins TRBV4-1 to TRBJ1-6, with 11 bases that match TRBD1. Germline V gene lookup returns CDR1 MGHRA and CDR2 YSYEKL. This CDR3 comprises 18 residues. With V trimmed by 0 bases and J by 0 bases, 1 base remained unmatched. Here the CDR3 reads CASSQEGTGGSYNSPLHF. The DNA for the CDR3 is TGCGCCAGCAGCCAAGAAGGGACAGGGGGCTCCTATAATTCACCCCTCCACTTT.

With respect to this clone: This sample includes further DNA sequences coding for the same CDR3. V is TRBV4-1 and J is TRBJ2-1; a weak D match, TRBD1 (5 bases). CDR1 and CDR2 (germline): MGHRA, YSYEKL. The CDR3 is 15 residues long. Trimming stripped 0 bases from V and 4 bases from J, with 10 bases between. CDR3 bases: TGCGCCAGCAGCCAAGAAGGTAGGACATACAATGAGCAGTTCTTC. Residues: CASSQEGRTYNEQFF.

The chain links TRBV27 to TRBJ2-7, with 7 bases lining up with TRBD1. V lost 5 bases to trimming and J lost 3 bases; unmatched junction nucleotides: 4. Germline V gene sequence: CDR1 MNHEY, CDR2 SMNVEV (reference sequence). The CDR3 has 13 residues. The CDR3 spells CASSRQGDYEQYF. The CDR3 region has the DNA TGTGCCAGCAGTAGGCAGGGGGACTACGAGCAGTACTTC.

V and J are TRBV30 and TRBJ1-1; D is unresolved. V lost 4 bases, J lost 0 bases, and 9 bases lay in between. This CDR3 has 13 residues. Per germline, CDR1 GTSNPN and CDR2 SVGIG (reference sequence). Here the CDR3 reads CAWTGLMNTEAFF. The CDR3 nucleotides are TGTGCCTGGACAGGCTTAATGAACACTGAAGCTTTCTTT. The variable domain in full, with the rest retrieved from reference TRBV30 and TRBJ1-1, is SQTIHQWPATLVQPVGSPLSLECTVEGTSNPNLYWYRQAAGRGLQLLFYSVGIGQISSEVPQNLSASRPQDRQFILSSKKLLLSDSGFYLCAWTGLMNTEAFFGQGTRLTVV.

The V call is TRBV6-5, the J call TRBJ1-5; D not certain. The CDR3 runs to 15 residues. Per the germline V gene, CDR1 is MNHEY and CDR2 is SVGAGI. Trimming pared 7 bases from V and 0 bases from J, leaving 13 bases between. The CDR3 DNA reads TGTGCCAGCAAGGAGTCGGGAAATAGCAATCAGCCCCAGCATTTT. Residues: CASKESGNSNQPQHF.